This T cell receptor beta chain was recorded in a study of blood T cell repertoires in COVID-19 (dated by TCRdb to the early 2020s). In terms of the full investigation: Samples from collaborators originated in the United States, Italy and Spain and spanned both the acute and convalescent phases of COVID-19. Where available, HLA class I and class II types were taken from metadata supplied by the sample provider and were not determined by assay-based typing. Nearly every sample came with metadata listing a de-identified subject ID, COVID-19 status, age in years and sex. Subjects who had been exposed to COVID-19, were actively infected with it, or had recovered from it provided the deeply sampled blood TCRbeta repertoires that made up the dataset. The samples were drawn from two sources: the first 160 participants of the ongoing ImmuneRACE study, and 1,000 to 1,500 subjects contributed by 6 global collaborators. The repertoires were released in a freely available public database intended as a resource for research on the immune response to SARS-CoV-2. The material from the prospective study consisted of cDNA or gDNA derived from T cells, B-cell-depleted T cells, or PBMCs.

The CDR3 numbers 17 residues from cysteine through phenylalanine. The sequence is cut down to CDR3 DNA, 51 bases in frame from base 1. TCRbeta CDR3 regions were amplified from genomic DNA by means of the immunoSEQ Assay, a bias-controlled multiplex PCR. The authors' pipeline ran thus. Within the assay, amplification of reference gene primers was used to estimate how many nucleated cells each sample contained. To quantify the absolute abundance of each unique TCRbeta CDR3 rearrangement, sequence reads were collapsed and filtered. For each sample, productive Simpson clonality was calculated by taking the square root of Simpson's diversity index across productive rearrangements. The table comes from immuneACCESS by way of TCRdb, which keeps in-frame sequences with V and J called. Part of the clones is missing from these tables; in studies checked, under half for an unresolved V gene and the rest for unknown reasons. V and J calls and clone size are copied from that table; D and trimming were computed from the DNA. Across this sample there are 250,000 to 300,000 clones, with about 90% seen only once. In total, the top ten clones hold 2.5% to 3.5% of the sample.

The paper as a whole reports these results and caveats: Clinical and demographic metadata were provided uncurated, with the amount varying by source and participant.

With respect to this clone: Its antigen has not been determined. No qualities accompany the bases; no much larger clone lies one base away.

Participants in the prospective study were aged about 18 to 95 years, lived in approximately 26 United States geographic areas, and enrolled through a virtual design. In the prospective study, cohorts were assigned on the basis of participant-reported clinical history obtained from a screening survey and a study questionnaire. Exposed participants had been in contact with someone with a PCR-confirmed or clinician-diagnosed COVID-19 case within 2 weeks of study entry. In the prospective study, whole blood, serum and a nasopharyngeal or oropharyngeal swab were collected from each participant by mobile phlebotomists. Prospective study participants could optionally give additional blood draws and questionnaires over an approximately two-month period. Before DNA extraction, prospective study blood samples were shipped either frozen or at room temperature.

Rearrangement joined TRBV1 to TRBJ2-1; the table's D gene call, TRBD2, was not cross checked with the DNA. TRBV1 is listed as a pseudogene. The clonotype was recovered from a woman aged 45-65 years who had been exposed to COVID-19. Sequenced: PBMCs or T cells enriched from blood (not recorded which). The nucleotide sequence reads as follows: TGCACCAGCAGCCAAGATCTTTCTAGCCGACGATATAGTGAGCAGTTCTTC. This encodes CTSSQDLSSRRYSEQFF.